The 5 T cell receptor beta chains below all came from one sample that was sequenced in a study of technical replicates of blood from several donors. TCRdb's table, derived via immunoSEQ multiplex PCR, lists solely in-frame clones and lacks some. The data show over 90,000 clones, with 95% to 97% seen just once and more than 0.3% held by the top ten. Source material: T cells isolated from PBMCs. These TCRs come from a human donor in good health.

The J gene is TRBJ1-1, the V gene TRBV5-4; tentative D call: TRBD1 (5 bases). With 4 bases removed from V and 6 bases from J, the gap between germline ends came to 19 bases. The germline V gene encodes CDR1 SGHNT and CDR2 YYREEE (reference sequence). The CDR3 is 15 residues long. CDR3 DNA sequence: TGTGCCAGCAGCGACCGACAGAGTTTAGGCGCTGAAGCTTTCTTT. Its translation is CASSDRQSLGAEAFF.

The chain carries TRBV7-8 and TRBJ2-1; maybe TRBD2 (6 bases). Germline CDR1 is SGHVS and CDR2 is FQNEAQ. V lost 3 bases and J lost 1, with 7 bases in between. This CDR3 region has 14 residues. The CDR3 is CASSFGGSYNEQFF. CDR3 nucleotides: TGTGCCAGCAGCTTCGGGGGATCCTACAATGAGCAGTTCTTC.

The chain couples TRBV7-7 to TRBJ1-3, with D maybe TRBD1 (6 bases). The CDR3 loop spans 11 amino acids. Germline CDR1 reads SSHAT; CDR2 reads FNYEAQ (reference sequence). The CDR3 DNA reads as TGTGACCTGGACAGAGGAAACACCATATATTTT. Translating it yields CDLDRGNTIYF.

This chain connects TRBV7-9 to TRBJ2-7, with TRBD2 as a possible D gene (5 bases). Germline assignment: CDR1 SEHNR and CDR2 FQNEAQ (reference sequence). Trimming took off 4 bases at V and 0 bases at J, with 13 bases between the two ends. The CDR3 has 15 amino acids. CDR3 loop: CASSSYYSASYEQYF. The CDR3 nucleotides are TGTGCCAGCAGCTCCTATTATAGCGCCTCCTACGAGCAGTACTTC.

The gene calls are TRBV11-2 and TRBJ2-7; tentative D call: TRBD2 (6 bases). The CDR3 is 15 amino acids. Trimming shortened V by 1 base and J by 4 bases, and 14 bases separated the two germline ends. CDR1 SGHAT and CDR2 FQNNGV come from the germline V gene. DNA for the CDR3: TGTGCCAGCAGCTTAGTTGGGGGGATAACGTACGAGCAGTACTTC. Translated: CASSLVGGITYEQYF.